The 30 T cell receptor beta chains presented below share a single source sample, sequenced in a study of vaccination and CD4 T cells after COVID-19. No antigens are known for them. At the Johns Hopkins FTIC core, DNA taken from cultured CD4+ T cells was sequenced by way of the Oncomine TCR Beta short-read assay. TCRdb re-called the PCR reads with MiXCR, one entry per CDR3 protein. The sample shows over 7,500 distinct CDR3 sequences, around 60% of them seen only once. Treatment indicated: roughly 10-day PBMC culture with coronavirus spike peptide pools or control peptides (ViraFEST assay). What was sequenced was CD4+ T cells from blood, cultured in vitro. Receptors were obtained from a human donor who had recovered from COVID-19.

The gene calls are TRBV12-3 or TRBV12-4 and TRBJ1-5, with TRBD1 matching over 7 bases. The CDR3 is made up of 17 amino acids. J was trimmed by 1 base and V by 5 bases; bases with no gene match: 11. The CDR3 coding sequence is TGTGCCAGCAGTGGGGACAGATCCCCTGGGAGCAATCAGCCCCAGCATTTT. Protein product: CASSGDRSPGSNQPQHF.

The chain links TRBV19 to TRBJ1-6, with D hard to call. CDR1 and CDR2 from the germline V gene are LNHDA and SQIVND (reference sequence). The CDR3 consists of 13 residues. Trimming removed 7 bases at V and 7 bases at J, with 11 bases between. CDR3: CASTTSANSPLHF. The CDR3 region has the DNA TGTGCCAGTACCACAAGCGCGAATTCACCCCTCCACTTT.

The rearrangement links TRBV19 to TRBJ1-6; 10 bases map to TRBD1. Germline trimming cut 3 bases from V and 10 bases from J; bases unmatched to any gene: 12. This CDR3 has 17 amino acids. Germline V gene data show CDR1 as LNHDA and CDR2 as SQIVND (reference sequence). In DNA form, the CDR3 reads TGTGCCAGTAGTATGAATCGTTTGGGGACAGGGGACTCACCCCTCCACTTT. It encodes CASSMNRLGTGDSPLHF.

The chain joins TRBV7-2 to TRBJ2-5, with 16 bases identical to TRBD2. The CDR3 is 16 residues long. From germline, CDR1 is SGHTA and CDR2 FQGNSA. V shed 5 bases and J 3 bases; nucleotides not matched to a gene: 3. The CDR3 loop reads CASSTGLAGGEETQYF. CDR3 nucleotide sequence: TGTGCCAGCAGCACGGGACTAGCGGGAGGGGAAGAGACCCAGTACTTC.

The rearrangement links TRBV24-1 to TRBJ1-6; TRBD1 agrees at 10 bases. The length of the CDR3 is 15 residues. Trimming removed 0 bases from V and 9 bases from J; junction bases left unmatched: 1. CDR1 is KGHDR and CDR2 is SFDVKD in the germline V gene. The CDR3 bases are TGTGCCACCAGTGATTTGGGACAGGGGGTTTCACCCCTCCACTTT. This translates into CATSDLGQGVSPLHF.

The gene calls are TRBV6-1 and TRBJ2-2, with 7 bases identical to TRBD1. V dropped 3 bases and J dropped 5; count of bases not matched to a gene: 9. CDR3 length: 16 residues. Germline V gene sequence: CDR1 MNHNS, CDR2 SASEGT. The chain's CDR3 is CASSDPPRQGTGELFF. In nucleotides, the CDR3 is TGTGCCAGCAGTGATCCCCCCCGACAGGGAACCGGGGAGCTGTTTTTT.

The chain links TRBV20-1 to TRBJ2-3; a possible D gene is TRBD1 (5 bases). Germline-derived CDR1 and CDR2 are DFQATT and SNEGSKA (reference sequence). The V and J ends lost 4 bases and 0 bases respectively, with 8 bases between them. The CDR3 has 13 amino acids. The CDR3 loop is CSATQGSTDTQYF. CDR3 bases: TGCAGTGCTACCCAGGGTAGCACAGATACGCAGTATTTT.

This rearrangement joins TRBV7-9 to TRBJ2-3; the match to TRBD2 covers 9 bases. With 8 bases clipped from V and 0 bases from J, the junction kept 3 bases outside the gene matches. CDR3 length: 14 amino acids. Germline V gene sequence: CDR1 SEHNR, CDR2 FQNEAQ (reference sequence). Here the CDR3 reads CASAAGGSTDTQYF. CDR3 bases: TGTGCCAGCGCAGCGGGAGGCAGCACAGATACGCAGTATTTT. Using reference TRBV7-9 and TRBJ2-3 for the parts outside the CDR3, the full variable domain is DTGVSQNPRHKITKRGQNVTFRCDPISEHNRLYWYRQTLGQGPEFLTYFQNEAQLEKSRLLSDRFSAERPKGSFSTLEIQRTEQGDSAMYLCASAAGGSTDTQYFGPGTRLTVL.

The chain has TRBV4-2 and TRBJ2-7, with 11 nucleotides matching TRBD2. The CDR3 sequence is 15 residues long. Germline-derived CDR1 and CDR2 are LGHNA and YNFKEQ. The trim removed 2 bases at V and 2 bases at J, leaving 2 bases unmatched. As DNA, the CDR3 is TGTGCCAGCAGCCAACGACTAGCGGGGCCCTACGAGCAGTACTTC. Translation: CASSQRLAGPYEQYF.

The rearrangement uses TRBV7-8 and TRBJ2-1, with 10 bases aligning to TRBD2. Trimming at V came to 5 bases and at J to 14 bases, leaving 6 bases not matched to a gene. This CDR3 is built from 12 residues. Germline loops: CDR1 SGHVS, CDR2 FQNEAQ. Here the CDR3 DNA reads TGTGCCAGCAGCGCAGCGGGGGGGAATAAGTTCTTC. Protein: CASSAAGGNKFF.

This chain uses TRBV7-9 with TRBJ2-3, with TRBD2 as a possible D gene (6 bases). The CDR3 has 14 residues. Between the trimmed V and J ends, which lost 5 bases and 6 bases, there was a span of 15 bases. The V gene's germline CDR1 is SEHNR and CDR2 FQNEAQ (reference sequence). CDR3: CASSPEGLADTQYF. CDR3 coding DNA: TGTGCCAGCAGCCCCGAGGGACTCGCGGATACGCAGTATTTT.

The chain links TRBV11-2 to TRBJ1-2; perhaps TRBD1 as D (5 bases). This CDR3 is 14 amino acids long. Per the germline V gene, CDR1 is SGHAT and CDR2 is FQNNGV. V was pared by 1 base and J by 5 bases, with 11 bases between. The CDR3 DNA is TGTGCCAGCAGCTTAGTTGGGGCGGGATATGGCTACACCTTC. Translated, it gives CASSLVGAGYGYTF.

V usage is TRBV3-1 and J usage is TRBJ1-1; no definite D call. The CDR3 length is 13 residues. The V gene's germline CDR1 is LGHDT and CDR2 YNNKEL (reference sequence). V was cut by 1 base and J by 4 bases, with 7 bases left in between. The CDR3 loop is CASSQATATEAFF. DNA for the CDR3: TGTGCCAGCAGCCAAGCGACGGCCACTGAAGCTTTCTTT.

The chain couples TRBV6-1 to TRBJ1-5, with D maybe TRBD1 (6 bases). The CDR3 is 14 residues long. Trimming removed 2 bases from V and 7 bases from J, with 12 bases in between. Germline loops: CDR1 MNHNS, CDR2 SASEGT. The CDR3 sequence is CASSELGGEQPQHF. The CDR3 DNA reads TGTGCCAGCAGTGAACTGGGGGGCGAGCAGCCCCAGCATTTT.

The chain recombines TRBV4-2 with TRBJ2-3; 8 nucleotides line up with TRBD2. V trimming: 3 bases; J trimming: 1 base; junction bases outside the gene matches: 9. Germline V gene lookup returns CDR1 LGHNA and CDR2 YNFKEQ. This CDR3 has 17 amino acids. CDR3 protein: CASSQLSAGAGTDTQYF. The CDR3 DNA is TGTGCCAGCAGCCAGCTATCAGCGGGGGCGGGCACAGATACGCAGTATTTT.

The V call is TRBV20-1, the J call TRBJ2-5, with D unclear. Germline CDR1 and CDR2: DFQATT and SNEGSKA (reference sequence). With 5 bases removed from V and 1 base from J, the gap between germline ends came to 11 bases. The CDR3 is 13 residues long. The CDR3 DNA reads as TGCAGTGCTGAACACAGATCCCAAGAGACCCAGTACTTC. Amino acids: CSAEHRSQETQYF.

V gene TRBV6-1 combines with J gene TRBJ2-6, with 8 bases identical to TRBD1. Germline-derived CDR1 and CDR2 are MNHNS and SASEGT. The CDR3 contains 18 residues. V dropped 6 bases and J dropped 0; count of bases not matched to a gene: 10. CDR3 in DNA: TGTGCCAGCAGGACCGGGACAGGATATGTCTCTGGGGCCAACGTCCTGACTTTC. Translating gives CASRTGTGYVSGANVLTF.

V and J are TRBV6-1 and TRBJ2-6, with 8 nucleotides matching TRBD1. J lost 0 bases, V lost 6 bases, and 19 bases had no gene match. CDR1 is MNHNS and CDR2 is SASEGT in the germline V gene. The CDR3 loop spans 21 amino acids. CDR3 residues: CASRGSVGQGPSYSGANVLTF. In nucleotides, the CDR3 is TGTGCCAGCAGGGGAAGCGTTGGACAGGGCCCCTCTTACTCTGGGGCCAACGTCCTGACTTTC.

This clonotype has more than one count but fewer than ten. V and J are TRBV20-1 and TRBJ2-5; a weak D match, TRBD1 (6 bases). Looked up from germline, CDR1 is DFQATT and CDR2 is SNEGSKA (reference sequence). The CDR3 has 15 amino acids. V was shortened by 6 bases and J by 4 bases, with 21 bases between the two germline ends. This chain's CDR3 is CSAAGTPSALETQYF. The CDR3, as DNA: TGCAGTGCCGCTGGGACACCCTCCGCCCTAGAGACCCAGTACTTC.

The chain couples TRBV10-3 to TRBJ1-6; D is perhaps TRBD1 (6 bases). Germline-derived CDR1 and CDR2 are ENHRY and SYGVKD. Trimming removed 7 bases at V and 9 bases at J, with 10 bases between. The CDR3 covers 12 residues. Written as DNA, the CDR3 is TGTGCCATCAACAGGGTGGGTTCACCCCTCCACTTT. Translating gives CAINRVGSPLHF.

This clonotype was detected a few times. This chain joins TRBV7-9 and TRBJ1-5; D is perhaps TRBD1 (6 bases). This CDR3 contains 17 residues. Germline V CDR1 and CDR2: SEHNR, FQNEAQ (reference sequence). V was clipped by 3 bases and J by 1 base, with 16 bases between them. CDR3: CASSFFDGGWSNQPQHF. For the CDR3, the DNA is TGTGCCAGCAGCTTTTTCGACGGGGGCTGGAGCAATCAGCCCCAGCATTTT.

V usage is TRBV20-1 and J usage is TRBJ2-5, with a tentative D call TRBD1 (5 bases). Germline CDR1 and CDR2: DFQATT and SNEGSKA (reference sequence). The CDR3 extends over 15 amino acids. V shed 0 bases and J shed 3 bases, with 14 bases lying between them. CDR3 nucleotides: TGCAGTGCTAGAGACTGGAACAGGCCGGAAGAGACCCAGTACTTC. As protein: CSARDWNRPEETQYF.

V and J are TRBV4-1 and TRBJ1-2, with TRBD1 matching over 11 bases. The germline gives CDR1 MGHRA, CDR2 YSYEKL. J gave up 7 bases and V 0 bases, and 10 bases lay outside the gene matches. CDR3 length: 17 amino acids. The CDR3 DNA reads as TGCGCCAGCAGCCAAGATCGAGGGACAGGGGGTGCCGGTGGCTACACCTTC. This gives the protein CASSQDRGTGGAGGYTF.

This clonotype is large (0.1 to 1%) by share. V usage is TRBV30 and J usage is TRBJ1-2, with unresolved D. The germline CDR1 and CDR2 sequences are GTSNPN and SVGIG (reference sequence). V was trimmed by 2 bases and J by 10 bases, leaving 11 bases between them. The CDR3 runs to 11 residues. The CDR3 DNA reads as TGTGCCTGGAGTCGGGCCGTTCTCTACACCTTC. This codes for CAWSRAVLYTF. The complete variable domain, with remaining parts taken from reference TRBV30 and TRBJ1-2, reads SQTIHQWPATLVQPVGSPLSLECTVEGTSNPNLYWYRQAAGRGLQLLFYSVGIGQISSEVPQNLSASRPQDRQFILSSKKLLLSDSGFYLCAWSRAVLYTFGSGTRLTVV.

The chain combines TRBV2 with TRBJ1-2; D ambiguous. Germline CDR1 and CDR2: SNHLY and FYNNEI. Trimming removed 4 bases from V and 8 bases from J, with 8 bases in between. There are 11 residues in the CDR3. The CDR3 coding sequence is TGTGCCAGCAGTGCCGGGCGAGGCTACACCTTC. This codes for CASSAGRGYTF.

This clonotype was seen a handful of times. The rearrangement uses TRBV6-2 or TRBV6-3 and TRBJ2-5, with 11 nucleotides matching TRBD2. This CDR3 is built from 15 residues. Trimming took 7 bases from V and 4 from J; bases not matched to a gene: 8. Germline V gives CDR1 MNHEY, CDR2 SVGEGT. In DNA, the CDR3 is TGTGCCAGCACCACAATAGCGGGAGGGAGAGAGACCCAGTACTTC. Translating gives CASTTIAGGRETQYF.

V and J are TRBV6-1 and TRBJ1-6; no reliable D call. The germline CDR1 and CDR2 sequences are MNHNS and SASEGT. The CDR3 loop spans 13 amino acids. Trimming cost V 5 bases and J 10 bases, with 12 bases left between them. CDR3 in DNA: TGTGCCAGCAGTAAGGACGGGCGGTCACCCCTCCACTTT. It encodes CASSKDGRSPLHF.

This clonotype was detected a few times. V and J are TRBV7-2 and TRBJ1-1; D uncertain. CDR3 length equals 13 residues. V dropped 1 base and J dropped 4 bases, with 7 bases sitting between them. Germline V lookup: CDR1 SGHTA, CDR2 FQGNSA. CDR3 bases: TGTGCCAGCAGCTTAGGGGAGGGCACTGAAGCTTTCTTT. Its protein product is CASSLGEGTEAFF.

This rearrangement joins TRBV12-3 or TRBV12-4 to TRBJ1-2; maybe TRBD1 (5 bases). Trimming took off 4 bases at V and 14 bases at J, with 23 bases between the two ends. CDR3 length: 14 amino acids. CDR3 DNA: TGTGCCAGCAGTTCTACCGGACGGGACCCGACTGTTACCTTC. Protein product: CASSSTGRDPTVTF.

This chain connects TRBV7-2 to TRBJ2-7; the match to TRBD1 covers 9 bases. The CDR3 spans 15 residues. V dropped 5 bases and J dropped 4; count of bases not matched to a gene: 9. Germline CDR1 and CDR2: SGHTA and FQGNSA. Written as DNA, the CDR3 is TGTGCCAGCAGCGGGCTACGGACAGGGGCGTACGAGCAGTACTTC. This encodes CASSGLRTGAYEQYF. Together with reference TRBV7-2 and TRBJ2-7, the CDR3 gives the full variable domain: GAGVSQSPSNKVTEKGKDVELRCDPISGHTALYWYRQSLGQGLEFLIYFQGNSAPDKSGLPSDRFSAERTGGSVSTLTIQRTQQEDSAVYLCASSGLRTGAYEQYFGPGTRLTVT.